The next 9 T cell receptor beta chains were all read from a single sample in a study of T-cell memory formation after mild COVID-19 listed by TCRdb under 2021. Receptor libraries were prepared by 5' RACE. The instrument was an Illumina NovaSeq 6000. The public reads were reanalyzed by TCRdb: fastp trimming at Q25, MiXCR alignment, in-frame beta chains only. Rows are combined by CDR3 protein, so each entry shows the most common genes and DNA. This sample has about 270,000 distinct CDR3 sequences in its table, and 15% to 20% of those were observed once. Around 23% of the sample lies in the top ten. The sequenced material came from PBMCs or a T cell subset sorted from them (not recorded which). These TCRs come from a man aged 18 to 30 who had mild COVID-19 (a few samples of this study predate the infection). The sample titles of this study are shuffled in the database, so cell type and time point are left out; the donor was told from shared clones.

This clonotype has more than one count but fewer than ten. This sequence joins TRBV11-2 and TRBJ2-3, with a possible D match to TRBD1 (6 bases). Deletions cut 2 bases from V and 2 bases from J, with 11 bases between. CDR1 SGHAT and CDR2 FQNNGV come from the germline V gene. The CDR3 has 15 residues. CDR3: CASSLLVGATDTQYF. The CDR3 DNA sequence: TGTGCCAGCAGCTTATTGGTGGGGGCCACAGATACGCAGTATTTT.

This rearrangement joins TRBV12-3 or TRBV12-4 to TRBJ2-2, with D possibly being TRBD1 (5 bases). The length of the CDR3 is 12 residues. V was shortened by 8 bases and J by 1 base, with 5 bases between the two germline ends. The CDR3 sequence: CASQGNTGELFF. The CDR3 DNA reads TGTGCCAGCCAGGGGAACACCGGGGAGCTGTTTTTT.

This clonotype has more than one count but fewer than ten. The rearrangement uses TRBV4-1 and TRBJ2-1; TRBD2 matches 8 bases. The V segment lost 1 base and the J segment 4 bases; nucleotides outside the gene matches: 12. Germline V CDR1 and CDR2: MGHRA, YSYEKL. CDR3 size: 18 residues. CDR3 coding DNA: TGCGCCAGCAGCCAAGGGCACTCGGCGGGGGGTGGGTACAATGAGCAGTTCTTC. This codes for CASSQGHSAGGGYNEQFF.

This clonotype was counted between two and nine times. The chain has TRBV7-3 and TRBJ1-5; the D is unclear. Germline CDR1 is SGHTA and CDR2 is FQGTGA. This CDR3 comprises 13 residues. The V end lost 1 base, the J end lost 4 bases, and 5 bases lay between the germline ends. The CDR3: CASSLMPNQPQHF. CDR3 DNA: TGTGCCAGCAGCTTAATGCCAAATCAGCCCCAGCATTTT.

The chain uses TRBV6-2 or TRBV6-3 and TRBJ2-2; D call uncertain. Deletions cut 6 bases from V and 7 bases from J, with 9 bases between. Germline CDR1 MNHEY, CDR2 SVGEGT. The CDR3 contains 12 residues. The CDR3 region has the DNA TGTGCCAGCAGCCAAACGCACGGGGAGCTGTTTTTT. Translated, it gives CASSQTHGELFF.

This clonotype was seen ten or more times. This rearrangement joins TRBV5-1 to TRBJ2-1; D gene uncertain. The CDR3 length is 15 residues. CDR1 is SGHRS and CDR2 is YFSETQ in the germline V gene. Trimming left V 2 bases short and J 7 bases short, with 16 bases between. The CDR3: CASSFAGPRQNEQFF. CDR3 bases: TGCGCCAGCAGCTTTGCAGGCCCCCGCCAGAATGAGCAGTTCTTC.

The rearrangement uses TRBV7-6 and TRBJ1-1; the match to TRBD1 covers 11 bases. The V and J ends lost 3 bases and 9 bases, in that order; junction bases with no gene match: 12. The CDR3 sequence is 16 residues long. Germline CDR1 is SGHVS and CDR2 is FNYEAQ. The CDR3 sequence: CASSLLNGGTGGKAFF. The DNA of the CDR3 is TGTGCCAGCAGCTTGCTAAACGGGGGGACAGGGGGAAAAGCTTTCTTT.

Only a few counts were recorded for this clonotype. The chain joins TRBV7-8 to TRBJ2-1; 12 positions match TRBD2. V trimming: 1 base; J trimming: 6 bases; junction bases outside the gene matches: 7. Per the germline V gene, CDR1 is SGHVS and CDR2 is FQNEAQ. The CDR3 extends over 17 amino acids. CDR3 loop: CASSLESSGGASNEQFF. In nucleotides, the CDR3 is TGTGCCAGCAGCTTAGAGTCTAGCGGGGGGGCCTCCAATGAGCAGTTCTTC.

This clonotype was counted only a few times. The rearrangement links TRBV7-7 to TRBJ2-5, with 10 bases identical to TRBD1. The germline gives CDR1 SSHAT, CDR2 FNYEAQ (reference sequence). This CDR3 region has 18 residues. J gave up 4 bases and V 3 bases, and 14 bases lay outside the gene matches. As DNA, the CDR3 is TGTGCCAGCAGCTTGTTCGCCCCCGGGACAGGGGATGGAGAGACCCAGTACTTC. It is translated as CASSLFAPGTGDGETQYF.